The 10 T cell receptor beta chains below all came from one sample that was sequenced in a study of a mutant IDH1 vaccine in newly diagnosed glioma (dated by TCRdb to 2020 to 2023). Library construction relied on the immunoSEQ multiplex PCR assay. Imported from immuneACCESS, the table was reduced by TCRdb to in-frame sequences with V and J called. These copies leave out some clones; in studies compared against another copy, an unresolved V gene accounts for under half, and the cause of the remainder is not known. This sample holds 25,000 to 30,000 clones; roughly 90% were observed only once. Of the sample, around 20% is held by the ten largest clones. In light of the paper, this sample's time point label describes: week 5, during vaccination. Every vaccine dose consisted of 300 ug of a 20-mer mutant IDH1 peptide in Montanide, administered subcutaneously together with topical imiquimod. These receptors' antigens are unknown.

Specimen: PBMCs, collected from a glioma patient whose treatment included an IDH1 peptide vaccine. These receptors were taken from a man aged 18 to 35 with glioma.

This clone came up once. The chain joins TRBV19 to TRBJ1-1, with D possibly being TRBD1 (5 bases). Looked up from germline, CDR1 is LNHDA and CDR2 is SQIVND (reference sequence). Between the trimmed V and J ends, which lost 3 bases and 4 bases, there was a span of 9 bases. The CDR3 totals 13 residues. CDR3 nucleotides: TGTGCCAGTAGTATTTTGGGGGTCACTGAAGCTTTCTTT. The encoded protein is CASSILGVTEAFF.

The rearrangement uses TRBV27 and TRBJ1-5; D is uncertain. The CDR3 contains 13 residues. Germline values: CDR1 MNHEY, CDR2 SMNVEV (reference sequence). The V gene lost 0 bases and the J gene lost 7 bases, with 7 bases spanning the gap. The CDR3 nucleotides are TGTGCCAGCAGTTTATCGTGGCAGCAGCCCCAGCATTTT. This sequence encodes CASSLSWQQPQHF.

Only one count was recorded for this clone. The V gene is TRBV5-6, the J gene TRBJ2-4, with 14 nucleotides matching TRBD2. CDR3 length: 16 amino acids. Germline lookup yields CDR1 SGHDT and CDR2 YYEEEE. The J segment lost 6 bases and the V segment lost 4 bases, leaving 6 bases of the junction unmatched. The CDR3 here is CASSPGTSGSLNIQYF. In DNA, the CDR3 is TGTGCCAGCAGCCCTGGGACTAGCGGGAGTCTAAACATTCAGTACTTC.

J is TRBJ2-7 and V is TRBV2, with D possibly being TRBD1 or TRBD2 (5 bases each). V lost 4 bases and J 5 bases, leaving 12 bases between the germline ends. From germline, CDR1 is SNHLY and CDR2 FYNNEI. This CDR3 spans 13 amino acids. The CDR3 DNA is TGTGCCAGCAGTGTGGGCAGGGACCACGAGCAGTACTTC. As protein: CASSVGRDHEQYF.

The chain links TRBV30 to TRBJ2-6; the D is unclear. The CDR3 extends over 15 amino acids. V lost 2 bases and J 0 bases, leaving 8 bases between the germline ends. Germline V gene sequence: CDR1 GTSNPN, CDR2 SVGIG (reference sequence). The CDR3 sequence: CAWSPLASGANVLTF. The CDR3 bases are TGTGCCTGGAGTCCCCTCGCCTCTGGGGCCAACGTCCTGACTTTC.

The rearrangement links TRBV28 to TRBJ1-4; 9 bases are a match to TRBD1. Per the germline V gene, CDR1 is MDHEN and CDR2 is SYDVKM. CDR3 length equals 16 residues. V dropped 8 bases and J dropped 8; count of bases not matched to a gene: 15. The CDR3 reads CASQGRVGTGREKLFF. The CDR3 DNA reads TGTGCCAGCCAAGGGAGGGTCGGGACAGGGAGAGAAAAACTGTTTTTT.

The chain uses TRBV16 and TRBJ1-5; D unclear. From germline, CDR1 is KGHSY and CDR2 FQNENV. The CDR3 totals 14 residues. Trimming shortened V by 2 bases and J by 3 bases, and 8 bases separated the two germline ends. CDR3 protein: CASSQIENNQPQHF. CDR3 nucleotides: TGTGCCAGCAGCCAAATAGAGAACAATCAGCCCCAGCATTTT. The full variable domain, its missing parts supplied by reference TRBV16 and TRBJ1-5, is GEEVAQTPKHLVRGEGQKAKLYCAPIKGHSYVFWYQQVLKNEFKFLISFQNENVFDETGMPKERFSAKCLPNSPCSLEIQATKLEDSAVYFCASSQIENNQPQHFGDGTRLSIL.

This chain joins TRBV29-1 and TRBJ1-4; the D is unclear. Germline CDR1 reads SQVTM; CDR2 reads ANQGSEA. The ends were cut back, 5 bases at V and 8 bases at J, with 15 bases in the middle. This CDR3 has 13 residues. CDR3 nucleotides: TGCAGCGTTAATGCGGACGAGGGCGAAAAACTGTTTTTT. Its protein is CSVNADEGEKLFF.

This clone was recorded once. This chain links TRBV28 with TRBJ2-4, with 8 bases that match TRBD1. The CDR3 length is 17 residues. J was trimmed by 0 bases and V by 6 bases; bases with no gene match: 10. Germline V lookup: CDR1 MDHEN, CDR2 SYDVKM. This chain's CDR3 is CASSPRGQALAKNIQYF. In DNA, the CDR3 is TGTGCCAGCAGCCCTCGGGGACAGGCACTAGCCAAAAACATTCAGTACTTC.

The chain recombines TRBV6-5 with TRBJ2-3; 9 nucleotides line up with TRBD1. V shed 1 base, J shed 3 bases, and the junction held 2 bases outside the gene matches. Germline-derived CDR1 and CDR2 are MNHEY and SVGAGI. CDR3 size: 15 residues. In DNA, the CDR3 is TGTGCCAGCAGTTACTTGGACAGGGGAACAGATACGCAGTATTTT. It encodes CASSYLDRGTDTQYF.